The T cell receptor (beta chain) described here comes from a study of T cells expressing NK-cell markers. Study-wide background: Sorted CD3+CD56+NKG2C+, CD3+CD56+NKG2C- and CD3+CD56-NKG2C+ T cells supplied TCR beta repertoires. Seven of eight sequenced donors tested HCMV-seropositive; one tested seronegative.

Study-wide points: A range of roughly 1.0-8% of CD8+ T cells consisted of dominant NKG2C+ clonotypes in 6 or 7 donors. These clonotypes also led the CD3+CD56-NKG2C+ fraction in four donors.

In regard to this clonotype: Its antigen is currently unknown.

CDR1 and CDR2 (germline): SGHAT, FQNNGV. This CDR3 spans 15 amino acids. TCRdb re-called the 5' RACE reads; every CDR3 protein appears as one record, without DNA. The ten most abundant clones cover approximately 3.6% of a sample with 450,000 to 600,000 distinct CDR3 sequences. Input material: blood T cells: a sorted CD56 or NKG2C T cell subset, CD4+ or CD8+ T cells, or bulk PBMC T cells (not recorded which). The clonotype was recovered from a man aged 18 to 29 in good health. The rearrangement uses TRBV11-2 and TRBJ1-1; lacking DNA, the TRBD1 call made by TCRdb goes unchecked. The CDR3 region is CASSSRTGHNTEAFF.